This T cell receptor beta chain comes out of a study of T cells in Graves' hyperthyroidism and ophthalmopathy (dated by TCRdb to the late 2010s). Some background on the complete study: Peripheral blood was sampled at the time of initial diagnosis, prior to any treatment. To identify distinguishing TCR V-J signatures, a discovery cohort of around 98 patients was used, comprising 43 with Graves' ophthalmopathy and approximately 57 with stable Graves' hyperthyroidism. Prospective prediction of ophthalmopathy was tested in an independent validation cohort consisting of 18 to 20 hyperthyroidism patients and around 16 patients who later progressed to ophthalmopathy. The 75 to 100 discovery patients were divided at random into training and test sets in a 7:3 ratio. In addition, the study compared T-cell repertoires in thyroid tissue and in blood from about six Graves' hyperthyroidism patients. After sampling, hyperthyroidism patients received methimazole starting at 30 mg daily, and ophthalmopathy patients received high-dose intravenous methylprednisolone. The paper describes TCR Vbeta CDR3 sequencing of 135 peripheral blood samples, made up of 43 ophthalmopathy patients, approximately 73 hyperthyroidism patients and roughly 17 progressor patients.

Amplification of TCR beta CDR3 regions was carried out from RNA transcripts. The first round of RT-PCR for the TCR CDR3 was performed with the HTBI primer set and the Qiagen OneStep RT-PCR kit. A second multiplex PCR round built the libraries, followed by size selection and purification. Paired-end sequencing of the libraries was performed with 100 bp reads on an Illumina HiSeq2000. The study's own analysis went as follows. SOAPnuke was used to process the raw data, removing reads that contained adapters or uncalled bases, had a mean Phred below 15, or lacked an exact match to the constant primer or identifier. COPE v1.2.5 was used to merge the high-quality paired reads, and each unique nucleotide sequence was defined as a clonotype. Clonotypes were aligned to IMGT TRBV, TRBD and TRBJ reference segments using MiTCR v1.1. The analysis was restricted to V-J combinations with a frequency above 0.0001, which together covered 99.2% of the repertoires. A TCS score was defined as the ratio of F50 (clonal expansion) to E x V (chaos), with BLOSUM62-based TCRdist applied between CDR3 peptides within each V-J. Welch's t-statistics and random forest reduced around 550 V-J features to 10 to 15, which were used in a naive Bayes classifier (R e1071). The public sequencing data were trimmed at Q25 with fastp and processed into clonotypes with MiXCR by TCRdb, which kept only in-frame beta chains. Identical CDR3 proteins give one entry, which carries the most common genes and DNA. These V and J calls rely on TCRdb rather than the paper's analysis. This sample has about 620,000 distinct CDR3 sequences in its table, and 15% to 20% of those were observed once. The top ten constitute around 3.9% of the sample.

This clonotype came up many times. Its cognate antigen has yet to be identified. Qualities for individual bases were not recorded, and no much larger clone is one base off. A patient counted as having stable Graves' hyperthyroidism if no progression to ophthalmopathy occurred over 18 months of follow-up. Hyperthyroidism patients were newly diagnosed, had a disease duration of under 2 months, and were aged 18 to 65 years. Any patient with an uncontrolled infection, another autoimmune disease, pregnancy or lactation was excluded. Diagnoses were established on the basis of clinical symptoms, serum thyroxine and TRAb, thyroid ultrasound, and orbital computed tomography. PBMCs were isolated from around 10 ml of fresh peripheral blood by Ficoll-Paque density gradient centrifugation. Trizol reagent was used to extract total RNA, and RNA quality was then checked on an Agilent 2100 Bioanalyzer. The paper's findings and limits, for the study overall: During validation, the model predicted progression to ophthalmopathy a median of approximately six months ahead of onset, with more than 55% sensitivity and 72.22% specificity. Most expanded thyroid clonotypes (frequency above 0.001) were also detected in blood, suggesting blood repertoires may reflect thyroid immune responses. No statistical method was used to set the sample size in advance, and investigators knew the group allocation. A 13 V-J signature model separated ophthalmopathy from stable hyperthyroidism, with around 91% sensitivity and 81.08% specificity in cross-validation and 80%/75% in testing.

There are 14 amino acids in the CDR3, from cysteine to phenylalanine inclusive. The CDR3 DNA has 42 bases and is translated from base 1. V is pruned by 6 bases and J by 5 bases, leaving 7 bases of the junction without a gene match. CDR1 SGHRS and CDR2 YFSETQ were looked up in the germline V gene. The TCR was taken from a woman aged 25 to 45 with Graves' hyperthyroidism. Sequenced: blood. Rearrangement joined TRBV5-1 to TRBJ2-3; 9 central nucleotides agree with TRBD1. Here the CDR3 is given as CASTVQGAEDTQYF. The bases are TGCGCCAGCACCGTACAGGGGGCTGAAGATACGCAGTATTTT.